One sample yielded the 29 T cell receptor beta chains listed below, sequenced in a study of regulatory T cells in long-lasting Graves disease (dated by TCRdb to the early 2020s). The method was multiplex PCR. Sequencing instrument: Illumina HiSeq 4000. To build TCR beta libraries, CDR3 regions were amplified by Arm-PCR using iRepertoire HTBI primers. TCRdb ran its own pipeline on the public reads, namely fastp trimming at Q25 and MiXCR clone calling, and kept in-frame beta chains. Rows are combined by CDR3 protein, so each entry shows the most common genes and DNA. The sample table records under 300,000 distinct CDR3 sequences; about 19% of these occur just once. The top ten clonotypes cover more than 11% of the sample. In the paper's terms, the time point label means: newly diagnosed GD, antithyroid drugs for less than 3 months. RNA was extracted from PBMCs in TRIzol for both TCR sequencing and RNA sequencing.

The sample was peripheral blood mononuclear cells (PBMCs), taken at new diagnosis, from a patient treated with antithyroid drugs. The receptors stem from a female donor with Graves disease.

For this clonotype: This likely stems from a read error, as it lies one base from a far larger clone. Lacking the conserved final phenylalanine or tryptophan, this CDR3 likely reflects a read error. The DNA is left out, because the CDR3 cannot be placed on it with certainty; the CDR3 is given as TCRdb lists it. The chain joins TRBV20-1 to TRBJ2-1; the listed D gene, TRBD2, was not tested against the DNA. The CDR3 is 14 amino acids long, termini counted. CDR1 and CDR2 (germline): DFQATT, SNEGSKA (reference sequence). CDR3 amino acids: CSARDRLAVGTQYL.

This clonotype appeared a few times. The rearrangement uses TRBV19 and TRBJ2-5; TRBD2 matches at 11 bases. This CDR3 region has 14 residues. CDR1 and CDR2 (germline): LNHDA, SQIVND (reference sequence). J lost 1 base, V lost 10 bases, and 5 bases had no gene match. CDR3 in DNA: TGTGCCACTAGCGGGGGGTTTGGCCAAGAGACCCAGTACTTC. Translation gives CATSGGFGQETQYF.

The chain joins TRBV11-3 to TRBJ1-3; 7 positions agree with TRBD1. Germline V gene sequence: CDR1 SGHNT, CDR2 YENEEA. The CDR3 totals 15 residues. V dropped 5 bases and J dropped 3; count of bases not matched to a gene: 7. CDR3 in amino acids: CASSLNRGGGNTIYF. Here the CDR3 DNA reads TGTGCCAGCAGCCTGAACAGGGGTGGTGGAAACACCATATATTTT.

This clonotype was picked up many times. The genes are TRBV18 and TRBJ2-3, with D possibly called TRBD1 or TRBD2 (5 bases each). Trimming left V 1 base short and J 0 bases short, with 11 bases between. The CDR3 spans 16 residues. Germline assignment: CDR1 KGHSH and CDR2 LQKENI. DNA for the CDR3: TGTGCCAGCTCACCACAGGGGAGCCTTAGCACAGATACGCAGTATTTT. This translates into CASSPQGSLSTDTQYF.

This clonotype was observed at least ten times. The chain is built from TRBV7-2 and TRBJ2-5; the D gene is possibly TRBD2 (6 bases). Deletions cut 3 bases from V and 2 bases from J, with 13 bases between. The length of the CDR3 is 15 residues. Germline V gene data show CDR1 as SGHTA and CDR2 as FQGNSA. CDR3 in DNA: TGTGCCAGCAGCTTCTCCTCGGGGGATCAAGAGACCCAGTACTTC. Protein: CASSFSSGDQETQYF.

This clonotype has at least ten counts. The CDR3 DNA reads as TGTGCCAGCAGCCCAGCGGTCTCAGGGGGCGCCTATGGCTACACCTTC. Translation gives CASSPAVSGGAYGYTF. The V and J genes are TRBV11-2 and TRBJ1-2; 8 nucleotides line up with TRBD1. V lost 5 bases, J lost 4 bases, and 12 bases stayed unmatched. There are 16 residues in the CDR3. Germline V gives CDR1 SGHAT, CDR2 FQNNGV.

This clonotype was counted ten times or more. The genes are TRBV5-5 and TRBJ2-3; 7 positions match TRBD1. Per the germline V gene, CDR1 is SGHKS and CDR2 is YYEKEE (reference sequence). V shed 3 bases and J 4 bases; nucleotides not matched to a gene: 8. The CDR3 extends over 15 amino acids. The DNA for the CDR3 is TGTGCCAGCAGCTCGAACCGGGACAGTGCAGATACGCAGTATTTT. This gives the protein CASSSNRDSADTQYF. Based on the CDR3 plus reference TRBV5-5 and TRBJ2-3, the full variable domain is DAGVTQSPTHLIKTRGQQVTLRCSPISGHKSVSWYQQVLGQGPQFIFQYYEKEERGRGNFPDRFSARQFPNYSSELNVNALLLGDSALYLCASSSNRDSADTQYFGPGTRLTVL.

The CDR3 here is CASSLTSPDTQYF. The CDR3 region has the DNA TGTGCCAGCAGCTTGACTAGTCCAGATACGCAGTATTTT. This chain joins TRBV5-4 and TRBJ2-3; TRBD2 might be the D (5 bases). Trimming removed 1 base at V and 4 bases at J, with 7 bases between. Germline-derived CDR1 and CDR2 are SGHNT and YYREEE (reference sequence). The CDR3 has 13 residues.

The V and J genes are TRBV20-1 and TRBJ2-3; D is tentatively TRBD1 or TRBD2 (6 bases each). The germline gives CDR1 DFQATT, CDR2 SNEGSKA (reference sequence). The CDR3 extends over 13 amino acids. The V end lost 5 bases, the J end lost 7 bases, and 16 bases lay between the germline ends. CDR3 amino acids: CSAFSGAGNTQYF. CDR3 in DNA: TGCAGTGCTTTCTCGGGGGCAGGCAATACGCAGTATTTT.

This clonotype was counted only a few times. This sequence joins TRBV7-9 and TRBJ1-2; possibly TRBD1 for D (6 bases). CDR1 SEHNR and CDR2 FQNEAQ come from the germline V gene (reference sequence). Trimming cost V 1 base and J 4 bases, with 13 bases left between them. The CDR3 runs 15 residues. The CDR3 loop reads CASSLVLQGSYGYTF. The CDR3 DNA follows: TGTGCCAGCAGCTTAGTCTTGCAGGGGAGCTATGGCTACACCTTC.

Details on this clonotype: The junction departs from germline at one end; a sequencing error may be responsible. The V call is TRBV11-1, the J call TRBJ2-3, with TRBD1 matching 8 bases. CDR3 length: 14 residues. CDR1 is SGHAT and CDR2 is FQDESV in the germline V gene (reference sequence). In DNA, the CDR3 is TGCGCCAGCAGCTCGGAACAGGGGGCAGATACGCAGTATTTT. Its protein is CASSSEQGADTQYF.

This clonotype was observed at least ten times. The V and J genes are TRBV6-1 and TRBJ1-5; D gene ambiguous. Germline CDR1 reads MNHNS; CDR2 reads SASEGT. Trimming took 8 bases from V and 0 from J, leaving 11 bases between them. This CDR3 spans 14 amino acids. The CDR3 protein is CASSASYSNQPQHF. DNA for the CDR3: TGTGCCAGCTCCGCCTCTTATAGCAATCAGCCCCAGCATTTT.

This clonotype occurred many times. This rearrangement joins TRBV6-2 or TRBV6-3 to TRBJ1-1, with D maybe TRBD1 (6 bases). The CDR3 contains 13 residues. Trimming stripped 7 bases from V and 4 bases from J, with 13 bases between. Germline values: CDR1 MNHEY, CDR2 SVGEGT. CDR3 residues: CASTEGGGTEAFF. CDR3 DNA sequence: TGTGCCAGCACCGAGGGAGGGGGCACTGAAGCTTTCTTT.

This clonotype was recorded many times. The chain carries TRBV20-1 and TRBJ2-5; possibly TRBD1 for D (6 bases). In germline, CDR1 is DFQATT, CDR2 SNEGSKA (reference sequence). The V end lost 3 bases, the J end lost 4 bases, and 9 bases lay between the germline ends. This CDR3 contains 12 residues. CDR3 residues: CSASLDRETQYF. DNA for the CDR3: TGCAGTGCTAGTTTGGACAGAGAGACCCAGTACTTC.

This clonotype turned up a few times. The chain uses TRBV5-5 and TRBJ1-5; 8 positions agree with TRBD1. CDR1 and CDR2 (germline): SGHKS, YYEKEE (reference sequence). The CDR3 spans 18 residues. V gave up 2 bases and J gave up 3 bases; unmatched junction bases: 13. CDR3 loop: CASSFLAGGNMNNQPQHF. Written as DNA, the CDR3 is TGTGCCAGCAGCTTCCTCGCAGGGGGCAATATGAACAATCAGCCCCAGCATTTT.

The chain combines TRBV20-1 with TRBJ1-2; D call uncertain. The CDR3 runs to 12 residues. The V gene's germline CDR1 is DFQATT and CDR2 SNEGSKA (reference sequence). The CDR3 DNA reads as TGCACCACCAAGGTCGGTCGTGGTGGCTACACCTTC. As protein: CTTKVGRGGYTF.

This clonotype was picked up many times. V usage is TRBV7-9 and J usage is TRBJ2-7, with 8 bases aligning to TRBD1. Germline V lookup: CDR1 SEHNR, CDR2 FQNEAQ (reference sequence). Losses at the gene ends were 4 bases for V and 2 bases for J; bases not matched to a gene: 4. The CDR3 covers 14 residues. The CDR3 spells CASSSHRGTYEQYF. The DNA for the CDR3 is TGTGCCAGCAGCTCTCACAGGGGGACCTACGAGCAGTACTTC.

Regarding this clonotype: A much larger clone lies one base from this, so it may be a read error. The CDR3 ends on some other residue instead of the conserved phenylalanine or tryptophan, so this is likely a read error. This chain uses TRBV12-3 or TRBV12-4 with TRBJ1-1; TRBD1 aligns across 7 bases. The trim removed 5 bases at V and 0 bases at J, leaving 15 bases unmatched. The CDR3 consists of 18 residues. The CDR3 loop reads CASSPPESQGRMNTEAFL. In DNA, the CDR3 is TGTGCCAGCAGTCCTCCCGAATCACAGGGGCGGATGAACACTGAAGCTTTCCTT.

The chain joins TRBV10-2 to TRBJ2-5, with a weak D call TRBD2 (5 bases). Germline values: CDR1 WSHSY, CDR2 SAAADI. The CDR3 is 16 residues long. V was clipped by 6 bases and J by 2 bases, with 19 bases between them. The DNA for the CDR3 is TGCGCCAGCAGGGAGGATGTAGGGAGTCCACAAGAGACCCAGTACTTC. Translating gives CASREDVGSPQETQYF.

Of note for this clonotype: A much larger clone sits a single nucleotide away, making a read error possible. The chain combines TRBV18 with TRBJ1-2; perhaps TRBD1 as D (6 bases). Germline V gene sequence: CDR1 KGHSH, CDR2 LQKENI. The CDR3 sequence is 15 residues long. The DNA of the CDR3 is TGTGCCAGCTCGCCACCGGCAACAGGGCCGGAGGGCTACACCTTC. This encodes CASSPPATGPEGYTF.

At least ten counts were recorded for this clonotype. The V and J genes are TRBV7-9 and TRBJ2-7; 7 bases agree with TRBD1. Germline V gene lookup returns CDR1 SEHNR and CDR2 FQNEAQ (reference sequence). The CDR3 is 14 amino acids. With 7 bases clipped from V and 7 bases from J, the junction kept 13 bases outside the gene matches. The CDR3 region has the DNA TGTGCCAGCACCCGAACCGGACAGGCTAAGGAGCAGTACTTC. Translated: CASTRTGQAKEQYF.

With regard to this clonotype: This may come from a read error, since a much larger clone is one base off. In DNA, the CDR3 is TGTGCCAGCAAGGCTAGCGGAAACAATGAGCAGTACTTC. Amino acid sequence: CASKASGNNEQYF. The J gene is TRBJ2-7, the V gene TRBV6-1; 7 bases fit TRBD2. The CDR3 totals 13 residues. The V segment lost 7 bases and the J segment 7 bases; nucleotides outside the gene matches: 10. CDR1 and CDR2 from the germline V gene are MNHNS and SASEGT.

This clonotype has a count of ten or more. V gene TRBV11-3 combines with J gene TRBJ2-1; maybe TRBD2 (5 bases). Deletions cut 5 bases from V and 2 bases from J, with 19 bases between. Germline lookup yields CDR1 SGHNT and CDR2 YENEEA. This CDR3 region has 17 residues. The CDR3 nucleotides are TGTGCCAGCAGCGACCAGCTAGCCCTAGGACCCTACAATGAGCAGTTCTTC. This gives the protein CASSDQLALGPYNEQFF. The variable domain in full, with the rest retrieved from reference TRBV11-3 and TRBJ2-1, is EAGVVQSPRYKIIEKKQPVAFWCNPISGHNTLYWYLQNLGQGPELLIRYENEEAVDDSQLPKDRFSAERLKGVDSTLKIQPAELGDSAVYLCASSDQLALGPYNEQFFGPGTRLTVL.

A word on this clonotype: Just one base apart from a much larger clone, this may be a read error. The V and J genes are TRBV27 and TRBJ2-7; unclear D gene. The germline V gene has CDR1 MNHEY and CDR2 SMNVEV (reference sequence). Trimming left V 4 bases short and J 1 base short, with 14 bases between. CDR3 size: 15 residues. DNA of the CDR3: TGTGCCAGCAGTTCCCTGCAGGCTGGTTCCTACGAGCAGTACTTC. This codes for CASSSLQAGSYEQYF.

This clonotype was recorded many times. This sequence joins TRBV20-1 and TRBJ1-2; TRBD1 matches 7 bases. The germline V gene encodes CDR1 DFQATT and CDR2 SNEGSKA (reference sequence). After removal of 6 bases from V and 8 bases from J, the junction contained 12 bases not matched to a gene. CDR3 length: 13 amino acids. The CDR3 here is CSALGKGAGGYTF. In DNA form, the CDR3 reads TGCAGTGCGCTAGGGAAGGGGGCTGGGGGCTACACCTTC.

This clonotype was observed many times. V gene TRBV18 combines with J gene TRBJ2-7, with 9 bases fitting TRBD1. Trimming took 2 bases from V and 7 from J; bases not matched to a gene: 12. In germline, CDR1 is KGHSH, CDR2 LQKENI. CDR3 length: 16 amino acids. CDR3 DNA sequence: TGTGCCAGCTCACCAATACCGGGACAGGGCCTGAGGGAGCAGTACTTC. Its translation: CASSPIPGQGLREQYF.

This clonotype came up many times. The rearrangement joins TRBV12-3 or TRBV12-4 to TRBJ2-3; D remains unclear. This CDR3 has 14 residues. Deletions cut 5 bases from V and 2 bases from J, with 11 bases between. The CDR3 nucleotides are TGTGCCAGCAGTCCCCCTATGTACACAGATACGCAGTATTTT. It is translated as CASSPPMYTDTQYF.

This clonotype was recorded at least ten times. The rearrangement links TRBV7-2 to TRBJ2-5; 8 positions match TRBD2. V was clipped by 0 bases and J by 5 bases; unmatched bases: 5. There are 15 residues in the CDR3. Germline V lookup: CDR1 SGHTA, CDR2 FQGNSA. The CDR3 nucleotides read TGTGCCAGCAGCTTAGCGCCGGGGGGGTTGGAGACCCAGTACTTC. Translated, it gives CASSLAPGGLETQYF.

This clonotype appeared many times. The chain employs TRBV29-1 and TRBJ2-7, with D perhaps TRBD2 (6 bases). There are 12 residues in the CDR3. V dropped 6 bases and J dropped 4 bases, with 13 bases sitting between them. From germline, CDR1 is SQVTM and CDR2 ANQGSEA. CDR3 nucleotide sequence: TGCAGCGTGTCCGGGAGCCTTTACGAGCAGTACTTC. Translating gives CSVSGSLYEQYF.